Below are 3 T cell receptor beta chains sequenced from a single sample in a study of a mutant IDH1 vaccine in newly diagnosed glioma. Produced via immunoSEQ multiplex PCR; TCRdb's table is partial and in-frame only. The data show roughly 60,000 clones, 70% to 90% seen once. Their antigen targets remain unknown. As for time point: week 23, last vaccination. The vaccine gave 300 ug of a 20-mer mutant IDH1 peptide subcutaneously per dose. Sample: PBMCs, taken from a glioma patient whose treatment included an IDH1 peptide vaccine. The receptors derive from a man aged 25 to 40 with glioma.

This chain uses TRBV7-9 with TRBJ1-5; D is uncertain. V was shortened by 5 bases and J by 2 bases, with 19 bases between the two germline ends. Germline assignment: CDR1 SEHNR and CDR2 FQNEAQ (reference sequence). CDR3 length: 17 residues. The CDR3 DNA follows: TGTGCCAGCAGCCCCGCGATGTGGGGTGGAGGCAATCAGCCCCAGCATTTT. It specifies CASSPAMWGGGNQPQHF.

The genes are TRBV2 and TRBJ1-5; no definite D call. The ends were cut back, 3 bases at V and 9 bases at J, with 9 bases in the middle. The length of the CDR3 is 12 residues. From germline, CDR1 is SNHLY and CDR2 FYNNEI. The CDR3 region is CASSDDAPPQHF. The CDR3 DNA follows: TGTGCCAGCAGTGACGATGCTCCGCCCCAGCATTTT.

The chain uses TRBV7-9 and TRBJ2-3; TRBD1 or TRBD2 may be the D gene (6 bases each). Germline values: CDR1 SEHNR, CDR2 FQNEAQ (reference sequence). The CDR3 is 18 residues long. Between the trimmed V and J ends, which lost 6 bases and 3 bases, there was a span of 25 bases. CDR3 residues: CASSRPGEGGKSTDTQYF. The DNA of the CDR3 is TGTGCCAGCAGTCGTCCGGGGGAAGGGGGTAAATCGACAGATACGCAGTATTTT.